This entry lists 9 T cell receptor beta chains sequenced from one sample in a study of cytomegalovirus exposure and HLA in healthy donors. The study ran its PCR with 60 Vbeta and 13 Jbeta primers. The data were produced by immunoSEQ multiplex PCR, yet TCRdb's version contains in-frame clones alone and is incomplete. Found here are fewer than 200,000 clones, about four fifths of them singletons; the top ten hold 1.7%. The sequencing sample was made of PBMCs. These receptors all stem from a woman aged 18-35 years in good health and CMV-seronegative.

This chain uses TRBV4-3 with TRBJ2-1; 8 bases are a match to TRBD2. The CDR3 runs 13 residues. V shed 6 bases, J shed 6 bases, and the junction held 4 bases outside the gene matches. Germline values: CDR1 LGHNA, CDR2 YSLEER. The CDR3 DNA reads TGCGCCAGCAGGGGACGGGGGGGCAATGAGCAGTTCTTC. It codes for CASRGRGGNEQFF.

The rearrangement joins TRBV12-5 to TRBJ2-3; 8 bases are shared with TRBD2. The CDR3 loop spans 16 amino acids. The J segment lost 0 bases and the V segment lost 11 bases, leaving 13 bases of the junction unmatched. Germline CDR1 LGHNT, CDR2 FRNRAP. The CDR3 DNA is TGTGCTTTCGACCGACGTAGCGGGACTAGCACAGATACGCAGTATTTT. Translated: CAFDRRSGTSTDTQYF.

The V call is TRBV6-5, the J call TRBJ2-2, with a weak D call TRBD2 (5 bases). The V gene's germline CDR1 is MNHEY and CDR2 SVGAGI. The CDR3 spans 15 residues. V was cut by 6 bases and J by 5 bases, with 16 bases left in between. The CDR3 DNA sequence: TGTGCCAGCAGGATTCGGAGGCTGGGTACCGGGGAGCTGTTTTTT. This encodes CASRIRRLGTGELFF.

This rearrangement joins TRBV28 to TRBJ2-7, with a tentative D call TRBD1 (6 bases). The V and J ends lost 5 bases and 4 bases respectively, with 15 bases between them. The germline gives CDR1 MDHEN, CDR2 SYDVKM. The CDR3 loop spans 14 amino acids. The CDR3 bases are TGTGCCAGCAGTCCCTCCGGGACACCATACGAGCAGTACTTC. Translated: CASSPSGTPYEQYF.

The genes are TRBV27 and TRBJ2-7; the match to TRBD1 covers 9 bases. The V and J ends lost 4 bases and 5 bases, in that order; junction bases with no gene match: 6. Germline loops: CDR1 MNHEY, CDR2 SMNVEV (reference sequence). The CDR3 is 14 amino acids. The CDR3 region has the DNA TGTGCCAGCAGTTCCCGGGACAGGGAGGACGAGCAGTACTTC. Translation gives CASSSRDREDEQYF.

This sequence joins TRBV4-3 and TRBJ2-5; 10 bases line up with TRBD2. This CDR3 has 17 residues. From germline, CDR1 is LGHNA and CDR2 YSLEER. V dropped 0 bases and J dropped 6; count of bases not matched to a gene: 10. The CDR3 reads CASSQDRLAGVTKTQYF. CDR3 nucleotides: TGCGCCAGCAGCCAAGATAGGCTAGCGGGAGTGACAAAGACCCAGTACTTC.

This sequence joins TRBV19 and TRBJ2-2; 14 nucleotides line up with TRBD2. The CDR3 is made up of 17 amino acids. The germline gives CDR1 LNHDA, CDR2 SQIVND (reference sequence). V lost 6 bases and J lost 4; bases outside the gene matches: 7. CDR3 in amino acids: CASSPGLAGAGTGELFF. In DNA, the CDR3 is TGTGCCAGTAGCCCGGGACTAGCGGGAGCTGGCACCGGGGAGCTGTTTTTT.

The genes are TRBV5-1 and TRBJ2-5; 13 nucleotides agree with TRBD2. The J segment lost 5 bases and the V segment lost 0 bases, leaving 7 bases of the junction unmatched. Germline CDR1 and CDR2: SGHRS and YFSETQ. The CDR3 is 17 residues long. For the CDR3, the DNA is TGCGCCAGCAGCTTGGAGGGGACTAGCGGGATCTTGGAGACCCAGTACTTC. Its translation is CASSLEGTSGILETQYF. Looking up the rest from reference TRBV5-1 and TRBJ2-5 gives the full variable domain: KAGVTQTPRYLIKTRGQQVTLSCSPISGHRSVSWYQQTPGQGLQFLFEYFSETQRNKGNFPGRFSGRQFSNSRSEMNVSTLELGDSALYLCASSLEGTSGILETQYFGPGTRLLVL.

Written as DNA, the CDR3 is TGCGCCAGCAGCCAAGACTCTTTGACTAGCGGAAGCACAGATACGCAGTATTTT. It yields the protein CASSQDSLTSGSTDTQYF. This chain connects TRBV4-1 to TRBJ2-3; 9 bases fit TRBD2. The CDR3 contains 18 residues. Germline V CDR1 and CDR2: MGHRA, YSYEKL. J was trimmed by 0 bases and V by 0 bases; bases with no gene match: 7.